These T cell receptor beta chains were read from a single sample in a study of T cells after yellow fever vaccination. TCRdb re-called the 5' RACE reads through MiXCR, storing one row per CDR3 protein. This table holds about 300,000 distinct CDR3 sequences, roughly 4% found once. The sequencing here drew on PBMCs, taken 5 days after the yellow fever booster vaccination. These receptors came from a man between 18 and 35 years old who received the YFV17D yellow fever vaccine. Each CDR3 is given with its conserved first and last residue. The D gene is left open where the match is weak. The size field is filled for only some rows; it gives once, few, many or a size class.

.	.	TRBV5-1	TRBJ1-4	CASSLGRTSEKLFF	TGCGCCAGCAGCTTGGGGAGGACAAGTGAAAAACTGTTTTTT
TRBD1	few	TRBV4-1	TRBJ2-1	CASSLSGQGAVNEQFF	TGCGCCAGCAGCCTTTCCGGACAGGGGGCCGTAAATGAGCAGTTCTTC
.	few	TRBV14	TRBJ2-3	CASSQVNGPGTDTQYF	TGTGCCAGCAGCCAAGTTAATGGTCCTGGCACAGATACGCAGTATTTT
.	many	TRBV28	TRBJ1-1	CASRRDDRTGDTEAFF	TGTGCCAGCAGGCGAGACGATCGGACGGGGGACACTGAAGCTTTCTTT
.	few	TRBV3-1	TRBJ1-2	CASSQDWLTVNGYTF	TGTGCCAGCAGCCAAGATTGGTTGACGGTAAATGGCTACACCTTC
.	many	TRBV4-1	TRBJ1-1	CASSQVPRDTEAFF	TGCGCCAGCAGCCAAGTACCCAGGGACACTGAAGCTTTCTTT
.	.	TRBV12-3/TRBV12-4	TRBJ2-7	CASSFDGAYEQYF	TGTGCCAGCAGTTTCGACGGGGCCTACGAGCAGTACTTC
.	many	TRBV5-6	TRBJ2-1	CASSLRDYALRAFF	TGTGCCAGCAGCTTGAGGGATTATGCCCTAAGAGCGTTCTTC
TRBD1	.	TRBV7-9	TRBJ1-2	CASSSYGTDYGYTF	TGTGCCAGCAGCTCGTACGGGACAGACTATGGCTACACCTTC
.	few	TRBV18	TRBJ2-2	CASSPFRLGTSNTGELFF	TGTGCCAGCTCACCATTCCGACTGGGGACATCCAACACCGGGGAGCTGTTTTTT
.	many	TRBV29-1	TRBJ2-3	CSVEDPRVFGDTQYF	TGCAGCGTTGAAGATCCGAGGGTATTCGGAGATACGCAGTATTTT
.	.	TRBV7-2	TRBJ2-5	CASSSPPLGETQYF	TGTGCCAGCAGCTCTCCACCTCTTGGAGAGACCCAGTACTTC
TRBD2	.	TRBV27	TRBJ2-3	CASRDGGAGDTQYF	TGTGCCAGCAGGGACGGGGGGGCCGGTGATACGCAGTATTTT
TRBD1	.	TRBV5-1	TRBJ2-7	CASSIGQGDRYEQYF	TGCGCCAGCAGCATTGGACAGGGGGATCGCTACGAGCAGTACTTC
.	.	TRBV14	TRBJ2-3	CASSHSPDTQYF	TGTGCCAGCAGCCATTCACCAGATACGCAGTATTTT
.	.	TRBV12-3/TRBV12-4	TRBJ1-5	CASSRDLFNQPQHF	TGTGCCAGCAGCAGGGACCTATTCAATCAGCCCCAGCATTTT
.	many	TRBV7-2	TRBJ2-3	CASSPPGVRTDTQYF	TGTGCCAGCAGCCCCCCAGGGGTACGGACAGATACGCAGTATTTT
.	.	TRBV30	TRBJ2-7	CAWSVHVPGEQYF	TGTGCCTGGAGTGTTCATGTCCCAGGCGAGCAGTACTTC
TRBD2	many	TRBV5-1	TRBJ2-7	CASSFLGGIPYEQYF	TGCGCCAGCAGCTTCCTGGGGGGGATTCCCTACGAGCAGTACTTC
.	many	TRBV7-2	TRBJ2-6	CASSPTGGSGANVLTF	TGTGCCAGCAGCCCGACCGGGGGTTCAGGGGCCAACGTCCTGACTTTC
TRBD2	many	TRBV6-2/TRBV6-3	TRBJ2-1	CASSRLTGGPYNEQFF	TGTGCCAGCAGTCGACTGACGGGGGGGCCCTACAATGAGCAGTTCTTC
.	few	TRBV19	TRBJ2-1	CASTPGLFSSNEQFF	TGTGCCAGTACCCCGGGACTGTTCTCTTCCAATGAGCAGTTCTTC
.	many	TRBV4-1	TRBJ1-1	CASSQVPGHTEAFF	TGCGCCAGCAGCCAGGTACCGGGACACACTGAAGCTTTCTTT
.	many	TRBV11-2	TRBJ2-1	CASSLSTPEQFF	TGTGCCAGCAGCTTATCTACACCTGAGCAGTTCTTC
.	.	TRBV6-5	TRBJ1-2	CASSYSFQGYGYTF	TGTGCCAGCAGTTACTCGTTTCAGGGATATGGCTACACCTTC
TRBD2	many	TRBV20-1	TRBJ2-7	CSARPSRGAYEQYF	TGCAGTGCTAGACCCTCGCGGGGGGCCTACGAGCAGTACTTC
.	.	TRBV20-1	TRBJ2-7	CSAREWTQGRVWEQYF	TGCAGTGCTAGAGAATGGACACAGGGCCGGGTGTGGGAGCAGTACTTC
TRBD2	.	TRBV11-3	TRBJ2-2	CASSQRGRTGELFF	TGTGCCAGCTCCCAGCGGGGAAGAACCGGGGAGCTGTTTTTT
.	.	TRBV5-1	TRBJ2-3	CASSFRQSGDTQYF	TGCGCCAGCAGCTTCCGACAGTCGGGGGATACGCAGTATTTT
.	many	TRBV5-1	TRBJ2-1	CASSLGQGGLSLEQFF	TGCGCCAGCAGCTTGGGCCAAGGGGGACTCAGCCTTGAGCAGTTCTTC
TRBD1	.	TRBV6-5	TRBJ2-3	CASSTRDRATDTQYF	TGTGCCAGCAGTACCCGGGACAGGGCGACAGATACGCAGTATTTT
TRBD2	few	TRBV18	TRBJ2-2	CASSPRSGENTGELFF	TGTGCCAGCTCACCACGTAGCGGGGAGAACACCGGGGAGCTGTTTTTT
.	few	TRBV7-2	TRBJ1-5	CASSLEYGGIQPQHF	TGTGCCAGCAGCTTAGAGTATGGGGGAATTCAGCCCCAGCATTTT
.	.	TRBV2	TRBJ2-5	CASTLLRREQTQYF	TGTGCCAGCACGCTCCTGCGCAGGGAACAGACCCAGTACTTC
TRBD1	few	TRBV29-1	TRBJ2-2	CSARDRRTGELFF	TGCAGCGCCCGGGACAGGAGGACCGGGGAGCTGTTTTTT
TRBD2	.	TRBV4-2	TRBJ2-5	CASSQALAEIQETQYF	TGTGCCAGCAGCCAAGCACTAGCGGAGATCCAAGAGACCCAGTACTTC
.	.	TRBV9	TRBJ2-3	CASSVGGGSTDTQYF	TGTGCCAGCAGCGTAGGTGGGGGGAGCACAGATACGCAGTATTTT
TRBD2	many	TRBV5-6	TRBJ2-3	CASSLAVAGVSDTQYF	TGTGCCAGCAGCTTGGCGGTAGCGGGGGTGTCAGATACGCAGTATTTT
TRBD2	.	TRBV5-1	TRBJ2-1	CASSLGLAGYTFF	TGCGCCAGCAGCTTGGGACTAGCGGGGTATACCTTCTTC
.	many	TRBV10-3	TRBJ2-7	CAISESFRPEQYF	TGTGCCATCAGTGAGTCCTTCAGGCCCGAGCAGTACTTC
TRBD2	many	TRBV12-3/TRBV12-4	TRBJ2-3	CASGRGADTQYF	TGTGCCAGCGGACGGGGGGCAGATACGCAGTATTTT
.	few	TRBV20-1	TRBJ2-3	CSARDFTDTQYF	TGCAGTGCTCGGGACTTCACAGATACGCAGTATTTT
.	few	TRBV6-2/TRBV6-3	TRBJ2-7	CASSYGDGPYEQYF	TGTGCCAGCAGTTACGGCGACGGACCCTACGAGCAGTACTTC
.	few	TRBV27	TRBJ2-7	CASSPALRVSRYEQYF	TGTGCCAGCAGTCCCGCCTTAAGGGTTTCGCGTTACGAGCAGTACTTC
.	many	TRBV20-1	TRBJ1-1	CSARAGTANTEAFF	TGCAGTGCTAGAGCCGGGACGGCGAACACTGAAGCTTTCTTT
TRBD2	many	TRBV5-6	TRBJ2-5	CASSLRLAGAQETQYF	TGTGCCAGCAGCTTGCGACTAGCGGGTGCCCAAGAGACCCAGTACTTC
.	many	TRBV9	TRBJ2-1	CASSVKSRGFRNEQFF	TGTGCCAGCAGCGTCAAATCACGGGGGTTTCGCAATGAGCAGTTCTTC
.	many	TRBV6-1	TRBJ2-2	CASSEAPSINTGELFF	TGTGCCAGCAGTGAAGCGCCAAGCATAAACACCGGGGAGCTGTTTTTT
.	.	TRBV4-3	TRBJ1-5	CASSQDPGPIDQPQHF	TGCGCCAGCAGCCAAGATCCAGGGCCGATTGATCAGCCCCAGCATTTT
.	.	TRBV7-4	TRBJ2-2	CASSLRLGQAIPVAGELFF	TGTGCCAGCAGCTTGCGGTTGGGACAAGCCATACCCGTGGCCGGGGAGCTGTTTTTT
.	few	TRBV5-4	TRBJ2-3	CASRSGNLTDTQYF	TGTGCCAGCAGGTCGGGGAACCTCACAGATACGCAGTATTTT
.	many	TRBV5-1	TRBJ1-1	CASSQRSSITGNTEAFF	TGCGCCAGCAGCCAAAGAAGCTCTATTACAGGGAACACTGAAGCTTTCTTT
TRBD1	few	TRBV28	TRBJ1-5	CASRVGQGYQPQHF	TGTGCCAGCAGGGTCGGACAGGGGTATCAGCCCCAGCATTTT
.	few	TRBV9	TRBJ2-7	CASSAAGATYEQYF	TGTGCCAGCAGCGCAGCAGGGGCTACCTACGAGCAGTACTTC
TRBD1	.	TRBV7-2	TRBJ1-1	CASSLQGENTEAFF	TGTGCCAGCAGCTTACAGGGGGAAAACACTGAAGCTTTCTTT
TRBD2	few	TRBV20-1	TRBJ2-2	CSASPSGGTGELFF	TGCAGTGCTAGTCCCAGCGGGGGGACCGGGGAGCTGTTTTTT
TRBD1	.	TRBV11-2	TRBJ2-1	CASSLGDSIFF	TGTGCCAGCAGCTTAGGGGACAGTATTTTCTTC
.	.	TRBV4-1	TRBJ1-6	CASSQPVSPLHF	TGCGCCAGCAGCCAACCCGTTTCACCCCTCCACTTT
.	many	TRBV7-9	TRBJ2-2	CAVREVTGELFF	TGTGCCGTAAGGGAAGTCACCGGGGAGCTGTTTTTT